A selection of T cell receptor beta chains follows, all from one sample in a study of blood T cell repertoires in COVID-19. This table comes from immunoSEQ multiplex PCR, and its TCRdb copy is limited to in-frame clones, with some not included. Here the sample spans roughly 240,000 clones, approximately 85% being singletons. The sequenced sample was PBMCs or T cells enriched from blood (not recorded which). These TCRs come from a woman between 50 and 59 years old with acute COVID-19. Each CDR3 is given with its conserved first and last residue. Each record gives: D gene, J gene, V gene, clone size, CDR3 DNA, CDR3 protein. D genes are given only for firm matches. Expanded clones get a size class; other rows say once, few or many, or leave the size out.

d_call: TRBD2
j_call: TRBJ2-1
v_call: TRBV5-4
clone_size: .
cdr3_nt: TGTGCCAGCAGCTTGAGAAGCGGGGGGAGGAGTGAGCAGTTCTTC
cdr3_aa: CASSLRSGGRSEQFF

d_call: TRBD1
j_call: TRBJ1-1
v_call: TRBV7-9
clone_size: .
cdr3_nt: TGTGCCAGCAGCTCGCAGGGGGCGAGAACTGAAGCTTTCTTT
cdr3_aa: CASSSQGARTEAFF

d_call: .
j_call: TRBJ1-2
v_call: TRBV9
clone_size: .
cdr3_nt: TGTGCCAGCAGCCCACCCCCGGGACATCACTATGGCTACACCTTC
cdr3_aa: CASSPPPGHHYGYTF

d_call: TRBD1
j_call: TRBJ2-1
v_call: TRBV30
clone_size: .
cdr3_nt: TGTGCCTGGAGTCCCGCCGGGACAGGGGGCCGCAATGAGCAGTTCTTC
cdr3_aa: CAWSPAGTGGRNEQFF

d_call: .
j_call: TRBJ1-6
v_call: TRBV7-2
clone_size: .
cdr3_nt: TGTGCCAGCAGCGGACTCTTGTTAAATTCACCCCTCCACTTT
cdr3_aa: CASSGLLLNSPLHF

d_call: .
j_call: TRBJ1-4
v_call: TRBV15
clone_size: once
cdr3_nt: TGTGCCACCAGCAGAGATCTGACAGCAACTAATGAAAAACTGTTTTTT
cdr3_aa: CATSRDLTATNEKLFF

d_call: TRBD2
j_call: TRBJ2-3
v_call: TRBV2
clone_size: medium-sized
cdr3_nt: TGTGCCAGCAGTGAACGCCTACTAGCGGGGAGCACAGATACGCAGTATTTT
cdr3_aa: CASSERLLAGSTDTQYF

d_call: .
j_call: TRBJ1-2
v_call: TRBV3-1/TRBV3-2
clone_size: .
cdr3_nt: TGTGCCAGCAGCCAAGACCGGGGAGGAGGCGGCTACACCTTC
cdr3_aa: CASSQDRGGGGYTF

d_call: .
j_call: TRBJ1-1
v_call: TRBV29-1
clone_size: once
cdr3_nt: TGCAGCGTTGACCGGGGTAACACTGAAGCTTTCTTT
cdr3_aa: CSVDRGNTEAFF

d_call: TRBD1
j_call: TRBJ1-2
v_call: TRBV7-2
clone_size: .
cdr3_nt: TGTGCCAGCAGCCTAAACGACAGGGTACTAGGCTACACCTTC
cdr3_aa: CASSLNDRVLGYTF

d_call: .
j_call: TRBJ2-3
v_call: TRBV5-4
clone_size: once
cdr3_nt: TGTGCCAGCAGTTGGGGACTGGACGCAGATACGCAGTATTTT
cdr3_aa: CASSWGLDADTQYF

d_call: .
j_call: TRBJ1-1
v_call: TRBV20-1
clone_size: .
cdr3_nt: TGCAGTGCTAGTTCAACTAACACTGAAGCTTTCTTT
cdr3_aa: CSASSTNTEAFF

d_call: TRBD2
j_call: TRBJ2-7
v_call: TRBV5-6
clone_size: .
cdr3_nt: TGTGCCAGCAGCTGGGGGACTAGCGGGGACGCCTACGAGCAGTACTTC
cdr3_aa: CASSWGTSGDAYEQYF

d_call: TRBD1
j_call: TRBJ1-3
v_call: TRBV5-5
clone_size: .
cdr3_nt: TGTGCCAGCAGTCCCGGACAGGGAAGTTTCTCTGGAAACACCATATATTTT
cdr3_aa: CASSPGQGSFSGNTIYF

d_call: .
j_call: TRBJ1-1
v_call: TRBV9
clone_size: .
cdr3_nt: TGTGCCAGCAGCCTCGAGATGAACACTGAAGCTTTCTTT
cdr3_aa: CASSLEMNTEAFF

d_call: TRBD2
j_call: TRBJ2-1
v_call: TRBV4-2
clone_size: .
cdr3_nt: TGTGCCAGCAGCCAGTTCAGCGGGGGGGCCCATGAGCAGTTCTTC
cdr3_aa: CASSQFSGGAHEQFF

d_call: TRBD1
j_call: TRBJ1-2
v_call: TRBV5-1
clone_size: .
cdr3_nt: TGCGCCAGCAGCAACGCTGACAGGGGGACGGGTGGCTACACCTTC
cdr3_aa: CASSNADRGTGGYTF

d_call: .
j_call: TRBJ2-1
v_call: TRBV7-2
clone_size: few
cdr3_nt: TGTGCCAGCAGCCTCAGGGGCTCGGCGGATTGGGAGCAGTTCTTC
cdr3_aa: CASSLRGSADWEQFF

d_call: .
j_call: TRBJ1-1
v_call: TRBV28
clone_size: .
cdr3_nt: TGTGCCAGCAGGGGGGCTTCGAGCACTGAAGCTTTCTTT
cdr3_aa: CASRGASSTEAFF

d_call: .
j_call: TRBJ1-6
v_call: TRBV5-1
clone_size: few
cdr3_nt: TGCGCCAGCAGCTTGGACAGCTTAATAAATTCACCCCTCCACTTT
cdr3_aa: CASSLDSLINSPLHF

d_call: .
j_call: TRBJ1-2
v_call: TRBV30
clone_size: .
cdr3_nt: TGTGCCTGGAGCCCCCAGGGAGGAGCCTATGGCTACACCTTC
cdr3_aa: CAWSPQGGAYGYTF

d_call: TRBD1
j_call: TRBJ1-1
v_call: TRBV12-5
clone_size: .
cdr3_nt: TGTGCTAGTGGTTCGAGGACAGGACTAAACACTGAAGCTTTCTTT
cdr3_aa: CASGSRTGLNTEAFF

d_call: TRBD1
j_call: TRBJ2-1
v_call: TRBV5-1
clone_size: once
cdr3_nt: TGCGCCAGCAGCTCGACAGGGTACAATGAGCAGTTCTTC
cdr3_aa: CASSSTGYNEQFF

d_call: .
j_call: TRBJ1-6
v_call: TRBV14
clone_size: .
cdr3_nt: TGTGCCAGCAGCCATAGTAATTCACCCCTCCACTTT
cdr3_aa: CASSHSNSPLHF

d_call: .
j_call: TRBJ2-2
v_call: TRBV30
clone_size: .
cdr3_nt: TGTGCCTGGGGTACAGGGTCCGGGGAGCTGTTTTTT
cdr3_aa: CAWGTGSGELFF

d_call: .
j_call: TRBJ1-5
v_call: TRBV6-2/TRBV6-3
clone_size: .
cdr3_nt: TGTGCCAGCAGTTTCGGACAGCTCAATCAGCCCCAGCATTTT
cdr3_aa: CASSFGQLNQPQHF

d_call: TRBD2
j_call: TRBJ2-3
v_call: TRBV5-1
clone_size: few
cdr3_nt: TGCGCCAGCAGCCGGACTAGCGGGGGGTCTCGCACAGATACGCAGTATTTT
cdr3_aa: CASSRTSGGSRTDTQYF

d_call: TRBD2
j_call: TRBJ2-3
v_call: TRBV7-6
clone_size: .
cdr3_nt: TGTGCCAGCAGCTTAGGTAGCGGGGGGGCGGGGACGCAGTATTTT
cdr3_aa: CASSLGSGGAGTQYF

d_call: .
j_call: TRBJ1-2
v_call: TRBV19
clone_size: .
cdr3_nt: TGTGCCAGTAGTATGTATGAGGCGCTTAACTATGGCTACACCTTC
cdr3_aa: CASSMYEALNYGYTF

d_call: .
j_call: TRBJ2-5
v_call: TRBV7-9
clone_size: .
cdr3_nt: TGTGCCAGCAGCTTAGGACTTTTCACGGAGACCCAGTACTTC
cdr3_aa: CASSLGLFTETQYF

d_call: .
j_call: TRBJ1-1
v_call: TRBV6-5
clone_size: .
cdr3_nt: TGTGCCAGCAGTTACTACACGAACACTGAAGCTTTCTTT
cdr3_aa: CASSYYTNTEAFF

d_call: .
j_call: TRBJ1-1
v_call: TRBV6-5
clone_size: few
cdr3_nt: TGTGCCAGCAGTTACAAAAGTCCCAGGGAGGGGACTGAAGCTTTCTTT
cdr3_aa: CASSYKSPREGTEAFF

d_call: .
j_call: TRBJ1-2
v_call: TRBV5-8
clone_size: .
cdr3_nt: TGTGCCAGCAGCCCAACTAACTATGGCTACACCTTC
cdr3_aa: CASSPTNYGYTF

d_call: .
j_call: TRBJ1-3
v_call: TRBV28
clone_size: .
cdr3_nt: TGTGCCAGCTCCACAGGGAACTCTGGAAACACCATATATTTT
cdr3_aa: CASSTGNSGNTIYF

d_call: TRBD2
j_call: TRBJ2-3
v_call: TRBV6-2/TRBV6-3
clone_size: .
cdr3_nt: TGTGCCAGCAGTTACTCCCGGGGGGGCTGGGCAGATACGCAGTATTTT
cdr3_aa: CASSYSRGGWADTQYF

d_call: .
j_call: TRBJ1-3
v_call: TRBV5-1
clone_size: once
cdr3_nt: TGCGCCAGCAGCTTGGGCAGGAGGCCTTCTGGAAACACCATATATTTT
cdr3_aa: CASSLGRRPSGNTIYF

d_call: .
j_call: TRBJ1-3
v_call: TRBV18
clone_size: once
cdr3_nt: TGTGCCAGCTCACCCCCAGGGTCCCTCGAGAGGTCTGGAAACACCATATATTTT
cdr3_aa: CASSPPGSLERSGNTIYF

d_call: TRBD1
j_call: TRBJ2-5
v_call: TRBV18
clone_size: .
cdr3_nt: TGTGCCAGCTCACCTGGGACAGGGAGAGAGACCCAGTACTTC
cdr3_aa: CASSPGTGRETQYF

d_call: TRBD2
j_call: TRBJ2-1
v_call: TRBV19
clone_size: .
cdr3_nt: TGTGCCAGTAGTATAAAGAGCGGGGGTGACAATGAGCAGTTCTTC
cdr3_aa: CASSIKSGGDNEQFF